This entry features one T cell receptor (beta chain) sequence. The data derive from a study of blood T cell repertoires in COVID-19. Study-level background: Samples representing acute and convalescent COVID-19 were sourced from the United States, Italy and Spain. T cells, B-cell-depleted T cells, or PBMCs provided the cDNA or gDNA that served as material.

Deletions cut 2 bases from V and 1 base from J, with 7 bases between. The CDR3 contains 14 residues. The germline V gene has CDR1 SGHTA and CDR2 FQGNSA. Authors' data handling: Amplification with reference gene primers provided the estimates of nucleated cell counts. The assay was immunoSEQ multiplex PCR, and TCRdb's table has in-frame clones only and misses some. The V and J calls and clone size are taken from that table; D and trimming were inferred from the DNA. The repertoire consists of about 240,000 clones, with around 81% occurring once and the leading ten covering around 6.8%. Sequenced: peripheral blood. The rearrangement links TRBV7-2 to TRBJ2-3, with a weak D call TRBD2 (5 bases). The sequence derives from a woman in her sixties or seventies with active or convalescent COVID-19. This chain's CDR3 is CASSLYGGTDTQYF. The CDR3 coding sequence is TGTGCCAGCAGCTTATACGGGGGCACAGATACGCAGTATTTT. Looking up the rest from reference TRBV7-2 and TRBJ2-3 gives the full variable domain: GAGVSQSPSNKVTEKGKDVELRCDPISGHTALYWYRQSLGQGLEFLIYFQGNSAPDKSGLPSDRFSAERTGGSVSTLTIQRTQQEDSAVYLCASSLYGGTDTQYFGPGTRLTVL.